This entry lists 21 T cell receptor beta chains sequenced from one sample in a study of T cells after somatic rescue of genetic block. Method: immunoSEQ multiplex PCR; TCRdb's copy keeps in-frame clones and lacks some. Altogether tens of thousands of clones are present, 90% being singletons, with the ten largest covering around 1.5%. What was sequenced was peripheral blood mononuclear cells (PBMCs). The receptors come from a woman aged 18-29 years.

The CDR3 region is CASLGRDTNYGYTF. The CDR3 DNA follows: TGTGCCAGTCTCGGCAGGGATACTAACTATGGCTACACCTTC. V and J are TRBV19 and TRBJ1-2; D is possibly TRBD1 (5 bases). Germline values: CDR1 LNHDA, CDR2 SQIVND (reference sequence). The V and J ends lost 8 bases and 0 bases respectively, with 13 bases between them. The CDR3 is made up of 14 amino acids.

The table lists this clone with a count of one. The V and J genes are TRBV2 and TRBJ2-7, with TRBD2 identical over 7 bases. CDR1 and CDR2 from the germline V gene are SNHLY and FYNNEI. The V segment lost 7 bases and the J segment 5 bases; nucleotides outside the gene matches: 5. The CDR3 consists of 12 residues. This CDR3 is CASKGLRNEQYF. The CDR3 bases are TGTGCCAGCAAGGGACTAAGGAACGAGCAGTACTTC.

The rearrangement joins TRBV5-1 to TRBJ2-7; D could derive from TRBD1 or TRBD2 (5 bases each). V was pared by 4 bases and J by 3 bases, with 17 bases between. The V gene's germline CDR1 is SGHRS and CDR2 YFSETQ. The CDR3 loop spans 15 amino acids. CDR3 in DNA: TGCGCCAGCAGCACCGGGACGGACTCTTTCTACGAGCAGTACTTC. Amino acids: CASSTGTDSFYEQYF.

The chain couples TRBV6-5 to TRBJ1-2; D is unresolved. The germline gives CDR1 MNHEY, CDR2 SVGAGI. The ends were cut back, 2 bases at V and 8 bases at J, with 6 bases in the middle. The CDR3 runs 11 residues. CDR3 in amino acids: CASSYGGGYTF. The CDR3 region has the DNA TGTGCCAGCAGTTACGGCGGGGGCTACACCTTC.

The V gene is TRBV18, the J gene TRBJ1-3; no clear D. This CDR3 has 13 amino acids. V lost 4 bases and J lost 4, with 8 bases in between. Germline CDR1 is KGHSH and CDR2 is LQKENI. This CDR3 reads CASSLEEGNTIYF. The CDR3 DNA is TGTGCCAGCTCACTAGAAGAGGGAAACACCATATATTTT.

The chain joins TRBV5-6 to TRBJ1-2; no definite D call. This CDR3 has 14 residues. The germline gives CDR1 SGHDT, CDR2 YYEEEE. Between the trimmed V and J ends, which lost 3 bases and 0 bases, there was a span of 9 bases. The CDR3 DNA sequence: TGTGCCAGCAGCTGGAGGGAGGCTAACTATGGCTACACCTTC. It is translated as CASSWREANYGYTF.

V gene TRBV27 combines with J gene TRBJ2-3; 8 positions match TRBD2. CDR1 and CDR2 from the germline V gene are MNHEY and SMNVEV (reference sequence). V shed 7 bases, J shed 3 bases, and the junction held 9 bases outside the gene matches. The CDR3 runs 15 residues. The CDR3 sequence: CASKSGSGVTDTQYF. The DNA for the CDR3 is TGTGCCAGCAAAAGCGGGAGTGGGGTTACAGATACGCAGTATTTT.

The chain uses TRBV5-1 and TRBJ2-7; D unresolved. V gave up 3 bases and J gave up 0 bases, with 19 bases separating them. Looked up from germline, CDR1 is SGHRS and CDR2 is YFSETQ. The CDR3 runs to 17 residues. CDR3 amino acids: CASSSHGPLRSSYEQYF. DNA for the CDR3: TGCGCCAGCAGCTCCCACGGTCCTCTAAGGAGCTCCTACGAGCAGTACTTC.

J is TRBJ2-3 and V is TRBV7-9; tentative D call: TRBD2 (6 bases). Looked up from germline, CDR1 is SEHNR and CDR2 is FQNEAQ (reference sequence). CDR3 size: 18 residues. The germline V and J ends were trimmed by 1 base and 5 bases, with 22 bases remaining between them. The CDR3 DNA reads as TGTGCCAGCAGCTTAGTGGGCTCGGGCGGGAAGCTTGGAGATACGCAGTATTTT. Encoded protein: CASSLVGSGGKLGDTQYF.

The chain couples TRBV2 to TRBJ1-1, with a weak D call TRBD1 (6 bases). V lost 6 bases, J lost 1 base, and 15 bases lay in between. This CDR3 has 15 amino acids. Germline V gene lookup returns CDR1 SNHLY and CDR2 FYNNEI. The CDR3 loop reads CASSLQQGKNTEAFF. Here the CDR3 DNA reads TGTGCCAGCAGCCTGCAACAGGGAAAGAACACTGAAGCTTTCTTT.

The genes are TRBV27 and TRBJ1-4; D unclear. Deletions cut 5 bases from V and 7 bases from J, with 17 bases between. The CDR3 is 15 amino acids. Germline V gene lookup returns CDR1 MNHEY and CDR2 SMNVEV (reference sequence). The CDR3 nucleotides are TGTGCCAGCAGTGCGGGAGAGGCGGAGATTGAAAAACTGTTTTTT. Amino acids: CASSAGEAEIEKLFF.

The J gene is TRBJ1-2, the V gene TRBV5-1, with a tentative D call TRBD1 (6 bases). Trimming cost V 4 bases and J 7 bases, with 20 bases left between them. Germline V gene lookup returns CDR1 SGHRS and CDR2 YFSETQ. The CDR3 consists of 15 residues. CDR3 residues: CASSSWTEGRPGYTF. The CDR3 DNA reads as TGCGCCAGCAGCAGCTGGACAGAAGGGCGACCTGGCTACACCTTC.

CDR3 in amino acids: CASQRFSAGANVLTF. CDR3 coding DNA: TGTGCCAGCCAAAGGTTTTCGGCCGGGGCCAACGTCCTGACTTTC. V usage is TRBV5-4 and J usage is TRBJ2-6; unclear D gene. From germline, CDR1 is SGHNT and CDR2 YYREEE (reference sequence). The CDR3 sequence is 15 residues long. The V gene lost 7 bases and the J gene lost 4 bases, with 15 bases spanning the gap.

The rearrangement joins TRBV7-3 to TRBJ2-1; the D gene is possibly TRBD1 (5 bases). V dropped 1 base and J dropped 3 bases, with 7 bases sitting between them. This CDR3 is built from 14 residues. Germline CDR1 and CDR2: SGHTA and FQGTGA. The CDR3 DNA reads TGTGCCAGCAGCTTAAGTCAGGGCTACAATGAGCAGTTCTTC. Amino acid sequence: CASSLSQGYNEQFF.

CDR3 loop: CASNPTSGNYEQYF. In DNA form, the CDR3 reads TGTGCCAGCAACCCGACTAGCGGGAACTACGAGCAGTACTTC. The rearrangement uses TRBV2 and TRBJ2-7, with 11 bases matching TRBD2. The germline V gene has CDR1 SNHLY and CDR2 FYNNEI. The CDR3 length is 14 residues. V shed 7 bases, J shed 3 bases, and the junction held 5 bases outside the gene matches.

This chain links TRBV19 with TRBJ1-5, with unresolved D. Germline V gives CDR1 LNHDA, CDR2 SQIVND (reference sequence). Trimming cost V 3 bases and J 4 bases, with 10 bases left between them. This CDR3 contains 14 residues. As DNA, the CDR3 is TGTGCCAGTAGTATCAGAGACTTAAATCAGCCCCAGCATTTT. It codes for CASSIRDLNQPQHF.

This sequence joins TRBV10-3 and TRBJ2-2; no reliable D call. This CDR3 has 12 residues. Germline V gene lookup returns CDR1 ENHRY and CDR2 SYGVKD. Trimming shortened V by 2 bases and J by 5 bases, and 3 bases separated the two germline ends. The CDR3 coding sequence is TGTGCCATCAGTGAGGGGACCGGGGAGCTGTTTTTT. This encodes CAISEGTGELFF.

V usage is TRBV11-2 and J usage is TRBJ2-5; D is possibly TRBD1 or TRBD2 (6 bases each). CDR1 is SGHAT, CDR2 FQNNGV, per germline. The CDR3 contains 18 residues. V lost 2 bases and J 3 bases, leaving 22 bases between the germline ends. The CDR3 here is CASSLLGGETRSEETQYF. The DNA for the CDR3 is TGTGCCAGCAGCTTATTGGGGGGCGAAACACGGAGCGAAGAGACCCAGTACTTC. Complete variable domain (other parts from reference TRBV11-2 and TRBJ2-5): EAGVAQSPRYKIIEKRQSVAFWCNPISGHATLYWYQQILGQGPKLLIQFQNNGVVDDSQLPKDRFSAERLKGVDSTLKIQPAKLEDSAVYLCASSLLGGETRSEETQYFGPGTRLLVL.

The rearrangement uses TRBV2 and TRBJ1-5; 7 bases are shared with TRBD1. The CDR3 covers 14 residues. V lost 8 bases to trimming and J lost 3 bases; unmatched junction nucleotides: 7. Germline-derived CDR1 and CDR2 are SNHLY and FYNNEI. The CDR3 region is CASVDRDNNQPQHF. DNA of the CDR3: TGTGCCAGCGTCGACAGGGATAACAATCAGCCCCAGCATTTT.

The chain uses TRBV5-8 and TRBJ2-7; 8 bases are shared with TRBD1. In germline, CDR1 is SGHTS, CDR2 YDEGEE. V shed 7 bases and J 6 bases; nucleotides not matched to a gene: 9. The CDR3 loop spans 13 amino acids. CDR3 in amino acids: CASDPDRAFEQYF. The CDR3 nucleotides read TGTGCCAGCGATCCGGACAGGGCTTTCGAGCAGTACTTC.

The chain uses TRBV18 and TRBJ1-2, with TRBD1 identical over 10 bases. Trimming removed 2 bases from V and 2 bases from J; junction bases left unmatched: 14. Germline lookup yields CDR1 KGHSH and CDR2 LQKENI. This CDR3 spans 19 amino acids. Written as DNA, the CDR3 is TGTGCCAGCTCACCAACGGGACAGGGGAGTATGGTGTGGAACTATGGCTACACCTTC. The encoded protein is CASSPTGQGSMVWNYGYTF.